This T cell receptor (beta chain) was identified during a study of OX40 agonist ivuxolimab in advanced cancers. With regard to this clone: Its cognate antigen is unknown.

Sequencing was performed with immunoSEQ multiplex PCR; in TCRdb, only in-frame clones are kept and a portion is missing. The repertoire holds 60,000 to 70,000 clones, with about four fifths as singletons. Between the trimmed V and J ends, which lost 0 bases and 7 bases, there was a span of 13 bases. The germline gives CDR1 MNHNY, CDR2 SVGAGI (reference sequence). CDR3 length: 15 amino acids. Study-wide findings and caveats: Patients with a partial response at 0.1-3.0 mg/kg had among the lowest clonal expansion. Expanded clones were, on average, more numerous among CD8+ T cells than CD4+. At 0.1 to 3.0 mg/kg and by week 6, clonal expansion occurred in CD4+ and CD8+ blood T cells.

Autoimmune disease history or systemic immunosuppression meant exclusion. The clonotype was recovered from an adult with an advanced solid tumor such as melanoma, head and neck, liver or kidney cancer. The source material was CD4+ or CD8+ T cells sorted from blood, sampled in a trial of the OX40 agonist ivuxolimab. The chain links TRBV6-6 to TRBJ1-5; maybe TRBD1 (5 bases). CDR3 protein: CASSYSSEGKQPQHF. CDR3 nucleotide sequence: TGTGCCAGCAGTTACTCTAGCGAGGGGAAGCAGCCCCAGCATTTT.